This entry lists 9 T cell receptor beta chains sequenced from one sample in a study of beta chain features in type 1 diabetes. Study-level findings and limits: Across all four CD4+ subsets, people with type 1 diabetes showed modestly shorter TCRB CDR3s.

Their antigen targets remain unknown. The isolated RNA, all of it, was reverse transcribed, so expressed TCRB transcripts were what got sequenced. Sequencing used immunoSEQ multiplex PCR; TCRdb keeps in-frame clones, though not all of them. The repertoire holds around 690,000 clones, with around an eighth as singletons. The sequenced sample was naive CD4+ T cells from blood. These receptors all come from a man younger than 45 with type 1 diabetes.

The chain couples TRBV4-1 to TRBJ2-5, with a tentative D call TRBD2 (5 bases). This CDR3 comprises 18 residues. Germline V gene sequence: CDR1 MGHRA, CDR2 YSYEKL. The germline V and J ends were trimmed by 0 bases and 2 bases, with 19 bases remaining between them. DNA of the CDR3: TGCGCCAGCAGCCAAGATTGGGTTTTTGATACGGGGCAAGAGACCCAGTACTTC. Amino acids: CASSQDWVFDTGQETQYF.

The J gene is TRBJ1-2, the V gene TRBV2; tentatively, D is TRBD1 (5 bases). Germline CDR1 SNHLY, CDR2 FYNNEI. The CDR3 contains 14 residues. Trimming took 4 bases from V and 5 from J, leaving 14 bases between them. CDR3 residues: CASSVGVMRYGYTF. In nucleotides, the CDR3 is TGTGCCAGCAGTGTAGGGGTGATGAGATATGGCTACACCTTC.

This clone was observed a few times. The chain links TRBV6-6 to TRBJ2-5, with D possibly being TRBD2 (5 bases). The germline V gene encodes CDR1 MNHNY and CDR2 SVGAGI (reference sequence). V was pared by 6 bases and J by 2 bases, with 10 bases between. The CDR3 consists of 13 residues. The CDR3 protein is CASRGLSQETQYF. CDR3 nucleotides: TGTGCCAGCAGAGGACTCTCGCAAGAGACCCAGTACTTC.

The V call is TRBV7-2, the J call TRBJ2-3; D unclear. Germline loops: CDR1 SGHTA, CDR2 FQGNSA. The V end lost 6 bases, the J end lost 6 bases, and 19 bases lay between the germline ends. CDR3 length: 15 amino acids. The DNA for the CDR3 is TGTGCCAGCAGGGGTCCCCAGGTGTTCGGCGATACGCAGTATTTT. As protein: CASRGPQVFGDTQYF.

V is TRBV6-6 and J is TRBJ1-5, with D uncertain. There are 15 residues in the CDR3. Trimming removed 5 bases from V and 0 bases from J, with 11 bases in between. CDR1 and CDR2 (germline): MNHNY, SVGAGI (reference sequence). The DNA for the CDR3 is TGTGCCAGCAGTCCACAGCTTGATAGCAATCAGCCCCAGCATTTT. It yields the protein CASSPQLDSNQPQHF.

This clone was seen more than once but under ten times. The chain carries TRBV28 and TRBJ2-7; D unresolved. V gave up 8 bases and J gave up 5 bases, with 16 bases separating them. Per germline, CDR1 MDHEN and CDR2 SYDVKM. The CDR3 spans 13 residues. CDR3 sequence: CASSTVKWDEQYF. The CDR3 nucleotides read TGTGCCAGCTCCACGGTTAAGTGGGACGAGCAGTACTTC.

This clone was seen more than once but under ten times. This sequence joins TRBV9 and TRBJ2-1; D unclear. Germline assignment: CDR1 SGDLS and CDR2 YYNGEE. The CDR3 loop spans 15 amino acids. V was trimmed by 0 bases and J by 0 bases, leaving 7 bases between them. The CDR3 loop is CASSVEWSSYNEQFF. CDR3 DNA: TGTGCCAGCAGCGTAGAGTGGAGCTCCTACAATGAGCAGTTCTTC.

The chain combines TRBV9 with TRBJ2-2; 13 bases match TRBD2. Germline V gives CDR1 SGDLS, CDR2 YYNGEE. J was trimmed by 6 bases and V by 6 bases; bases with no gene match: 5. The CDR3 has 15 residues. CDR3 in DNA: TGTGCCAGCACCCCGGGACTAGCGGGGCCCGGGGAGCTGTTTTTT. This translates into CASTPGLAGPGELFF.

This clone was detected a few times. The genes are TRBV18 and TRBJ2-5, with TRBD1 matching 9 bases. The length of the CDR3 is 15 residues. After removal of 1 base from V and 4 bases from J, the junction contained 4 bases not matched to a gene. CDR1 and CDR2 (germline): KGHSH, LQKENI. This chain's CDR3 is CASSPLAGQGETQYF. CDR3 coding DNA: TGTGCCAGCTCACCACTGGCGGGACAGGGAGAGACCCAGTACTTC.